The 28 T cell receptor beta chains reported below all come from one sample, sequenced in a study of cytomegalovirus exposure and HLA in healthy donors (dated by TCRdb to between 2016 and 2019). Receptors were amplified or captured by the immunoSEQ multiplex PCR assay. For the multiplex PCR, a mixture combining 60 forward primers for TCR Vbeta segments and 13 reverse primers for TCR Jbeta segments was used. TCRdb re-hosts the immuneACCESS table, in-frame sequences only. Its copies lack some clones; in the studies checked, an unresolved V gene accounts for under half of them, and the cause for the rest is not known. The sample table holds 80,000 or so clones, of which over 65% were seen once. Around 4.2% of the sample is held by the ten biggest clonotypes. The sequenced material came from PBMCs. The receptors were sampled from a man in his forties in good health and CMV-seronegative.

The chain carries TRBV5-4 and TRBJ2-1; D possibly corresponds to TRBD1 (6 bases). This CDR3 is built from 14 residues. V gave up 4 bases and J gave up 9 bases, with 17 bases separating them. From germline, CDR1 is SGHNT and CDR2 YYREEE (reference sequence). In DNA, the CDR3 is TGTGCCAGCAGCCTGCCGGACAGACCCGGTGAGCAGTTCTTC. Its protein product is CASSLPDRPGEQFF.

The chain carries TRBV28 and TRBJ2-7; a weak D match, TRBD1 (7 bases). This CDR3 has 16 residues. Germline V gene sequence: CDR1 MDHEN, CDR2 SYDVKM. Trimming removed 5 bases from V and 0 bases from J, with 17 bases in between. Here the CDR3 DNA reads TGTGCCAGCAGTACTTACAGGGGAGGCCGCTCCTACGAGCAGTACTTC. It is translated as CASSTYRGGRSYEQYF. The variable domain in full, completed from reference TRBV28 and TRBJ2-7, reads DVKVTQSSRYLVKRTGEKVFLECVQDMDHENMFWYRQDPGLGLRLIYFSYDVKMKEKGDIPEGYSVSREKKERFSLILESASTNQTSMYLCASSTYRGGRSYEQYFGPGTRLTVT.

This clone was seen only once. The CDR3 DNA sequence: TGTGCCAGCAGCTTAAATCCGACTAGCGGGAGAGCGGAGCAGTACTTC. It is translated as CASSLNPTSGRAEQYF. V gene TRBV7-9 combines with J gene TRBJ2-7; TRBD2 aligns across 12 bases. The CDR3 runs 16 residues. Germline lookup yields CDR1 SEHNR and CDR2 FQNEAQ (reference sequence). V dropped 2 bases and J dropped 7; count of bases not matched to a gene: 9.

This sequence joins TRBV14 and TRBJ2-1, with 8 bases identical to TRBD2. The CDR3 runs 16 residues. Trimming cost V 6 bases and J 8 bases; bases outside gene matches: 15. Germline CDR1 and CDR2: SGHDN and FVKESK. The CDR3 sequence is CASSRIGTSRSHEQFF. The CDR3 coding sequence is TGTGCCAGCAGTCGGATAGGGACTAGTAGGTCCCATGAGCAGTTCTTC.

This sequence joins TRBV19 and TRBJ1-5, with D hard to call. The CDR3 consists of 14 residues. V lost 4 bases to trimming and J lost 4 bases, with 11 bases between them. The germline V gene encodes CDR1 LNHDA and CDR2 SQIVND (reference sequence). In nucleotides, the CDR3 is TGTGCCAGTAGTACCCGGACTGAAAATCAGCCCCAGCATTTT. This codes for CASSTRTENQPQHF.

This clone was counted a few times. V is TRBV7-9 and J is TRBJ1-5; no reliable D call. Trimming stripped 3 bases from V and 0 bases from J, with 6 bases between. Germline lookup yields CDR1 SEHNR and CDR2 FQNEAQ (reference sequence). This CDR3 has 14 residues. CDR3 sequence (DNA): TGTGCCAGCAGCTTTGACACTAGCAATCAGCCCCAGCATTTT. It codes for CASSFDTSNQPQHF.

CDR3 protein: CASSLFRTGSNQPQHF. The CDR3 nucleotides read TGTGCCAGCAGTTTATTCCGGACAGGAAGCAATCAGCCCCAGCATTTT. The chain joins TRBV28 to TRBJ1-5, with 7 bases fitting TRBD1. J was trimmed by 1 base and V by 1 base; bases with no gene match: 4. Germline CDR1 and CDR2: MDHEN and SYDVKM. This CDR3 is 16 amino acids long.

CDR3 sequence: CASSPGPGLETQYF. CDR3 sequence (DNA): TGCGCCAGCAGCCCCGGGCCGGGATTGGAGACCCAGTACTTC. The gene calls are TRBV4-1 and TRBJ2-5; D may be TRBD2 (5 bases). CDR1 is MGHRA and CDR2 is YSYEKL in the germline V gene. V was trimmed by 4 bases and J by 5 bases, leaving 14 bases between them. The CDR3 contains 14 residues.

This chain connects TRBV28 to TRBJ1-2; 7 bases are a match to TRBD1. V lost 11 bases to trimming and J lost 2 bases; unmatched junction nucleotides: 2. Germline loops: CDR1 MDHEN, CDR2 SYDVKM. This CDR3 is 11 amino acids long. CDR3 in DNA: TGTGCCTTACAGGGGAACTATGGCTACACCTTC. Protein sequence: CALQGNYGYTF.

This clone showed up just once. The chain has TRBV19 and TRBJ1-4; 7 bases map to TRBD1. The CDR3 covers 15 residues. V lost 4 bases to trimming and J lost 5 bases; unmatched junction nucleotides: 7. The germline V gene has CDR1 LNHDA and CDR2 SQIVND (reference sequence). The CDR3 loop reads CASSKGASGNEKLFF. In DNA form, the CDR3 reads TGTGCCAGTAGTAAGGGGGCGAGCGGGAATGAAAAACTGTTTTTT. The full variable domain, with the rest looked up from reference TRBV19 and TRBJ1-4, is DGGITQSPKYLFRKEGQNVTLSCEQNLNHDAMYWYRQDPGQGLRLIYYSQIVNDFQKGDIAEGYSVSREKKESFPLTVTSAQKNPTAFYLCASSKGASGNEKLFFGSGTQLSVL.

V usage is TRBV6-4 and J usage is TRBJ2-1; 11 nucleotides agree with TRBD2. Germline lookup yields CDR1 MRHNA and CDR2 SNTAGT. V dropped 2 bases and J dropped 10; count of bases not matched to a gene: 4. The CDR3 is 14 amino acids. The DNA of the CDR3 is TGTGCCAGCAGTGACAGGTTAGCGGGAGGGGAGCAGTTCTTC. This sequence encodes CASSDRLAGGEQFF.

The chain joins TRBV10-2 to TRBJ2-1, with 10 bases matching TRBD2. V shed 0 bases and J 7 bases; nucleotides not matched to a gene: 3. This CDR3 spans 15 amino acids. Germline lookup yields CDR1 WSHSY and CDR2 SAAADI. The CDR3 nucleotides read TGCGCCAGCAGTGAGTCAGAGACTAGCGGGAATGAGCAGTTCTTC. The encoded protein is CASSESETSGNEQFF.

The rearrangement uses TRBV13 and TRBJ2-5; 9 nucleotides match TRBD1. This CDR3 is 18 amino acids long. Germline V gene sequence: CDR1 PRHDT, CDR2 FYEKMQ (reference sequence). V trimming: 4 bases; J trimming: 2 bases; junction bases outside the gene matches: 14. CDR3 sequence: CASSWSGTGLTSQETQYF. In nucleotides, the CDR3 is TGTGCCAGCAGCTGGAGCGGGACAGGGCTTACGTCACAAGAGACCCAGTACTTC.

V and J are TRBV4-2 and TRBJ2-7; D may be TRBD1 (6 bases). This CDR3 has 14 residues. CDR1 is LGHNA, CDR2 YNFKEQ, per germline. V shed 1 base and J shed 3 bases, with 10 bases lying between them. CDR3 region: CASSQGRGNYEQYF. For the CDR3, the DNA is TGTGCCAGCAGCCAAGGCAGGGGAAACTACGAGCAGTACTTC.

The CDR3 DNA reads TGCGCCAGCAGCTCCCTCCCGGGGAAGTACGAGCAGTACTTC. Protein sequence: CASSSLPGKYEQYF. The chain couples TRBV5-1 to TRBJ2-7, with a possible D match to TRBD2 (5 bases). Trimming removed 3 bases at V and 4 bases at J, with 14 bases between. CDR3 length: 14 residues. CDR1 is SGHRS, CDR2 YFSETQ, per germline.

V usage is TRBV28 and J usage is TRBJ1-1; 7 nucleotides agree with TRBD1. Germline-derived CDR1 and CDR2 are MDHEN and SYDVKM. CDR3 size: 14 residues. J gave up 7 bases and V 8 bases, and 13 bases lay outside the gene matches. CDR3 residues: CASGPTGNRNEAFF. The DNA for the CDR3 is TGTGCCAGCGGCCCGACAGGGAACCGAAATGAAGCTTTCTTT.

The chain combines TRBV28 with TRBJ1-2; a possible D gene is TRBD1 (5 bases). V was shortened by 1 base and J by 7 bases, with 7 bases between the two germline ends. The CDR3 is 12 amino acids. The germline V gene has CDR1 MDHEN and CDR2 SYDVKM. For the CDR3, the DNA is TGTGCCAGCAGTTTATCGGGGGGTGGCTACACCTTC. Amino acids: CASSLSGGGYTF.

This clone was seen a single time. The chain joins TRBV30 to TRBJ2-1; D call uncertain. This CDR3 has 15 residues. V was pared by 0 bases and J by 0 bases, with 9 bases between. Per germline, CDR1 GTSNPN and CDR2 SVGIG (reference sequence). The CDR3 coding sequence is TGTGCCTGGAGTGTCGACTCTCCCTCCTACAATGAGCAGTTCTTC. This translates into CAWSVDSPSYNEQFF.

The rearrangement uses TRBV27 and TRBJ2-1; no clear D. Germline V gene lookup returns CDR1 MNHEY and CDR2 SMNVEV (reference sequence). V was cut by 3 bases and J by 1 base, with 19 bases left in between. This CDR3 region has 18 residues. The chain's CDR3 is CASSFSASSGDSYNEQFF. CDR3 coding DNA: TGTGCCAGCAGTTTTAGTGCTTCGTCTGGTGATTCCTACAATGAGCAGTTCTTC.

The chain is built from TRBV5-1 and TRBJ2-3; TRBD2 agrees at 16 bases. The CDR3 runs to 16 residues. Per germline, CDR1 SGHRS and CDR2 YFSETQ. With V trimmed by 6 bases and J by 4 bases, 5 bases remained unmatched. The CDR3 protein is CASTTGTSGGADTQYF. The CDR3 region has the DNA TGCGCCAGCACCACCGGGACTAGCGGGGGGGCAGATACGCAGTATTTT.

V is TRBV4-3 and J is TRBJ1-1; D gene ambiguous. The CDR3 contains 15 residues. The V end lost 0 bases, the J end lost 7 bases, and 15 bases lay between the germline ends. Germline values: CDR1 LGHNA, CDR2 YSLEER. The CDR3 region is CASSQEEGSRGEAFF. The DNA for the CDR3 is TGCGCCAGCAGCCAAGAAGAGGGATCTCGGGGTGAAGCTTTCTTT.

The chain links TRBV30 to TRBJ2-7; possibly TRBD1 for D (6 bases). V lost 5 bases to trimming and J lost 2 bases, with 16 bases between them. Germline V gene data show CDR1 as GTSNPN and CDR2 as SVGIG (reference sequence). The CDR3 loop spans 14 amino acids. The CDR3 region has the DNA TGTGCCTGGGGATGGACAGCAACCACCTACGAGCAGTACTTC. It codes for CAWGWTATTYEQYF. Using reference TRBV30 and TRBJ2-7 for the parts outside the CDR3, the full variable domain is SQTIHQWPATLVQPVGSPLSLECTVEGTSNPNLYWYRQAAGRGLQLLFYSVGIGQISSEVPQNLSASRPQDRQFILSSKKLLLSDSGFYLCAWGWTATTYEQYFGPGTRLTVT.

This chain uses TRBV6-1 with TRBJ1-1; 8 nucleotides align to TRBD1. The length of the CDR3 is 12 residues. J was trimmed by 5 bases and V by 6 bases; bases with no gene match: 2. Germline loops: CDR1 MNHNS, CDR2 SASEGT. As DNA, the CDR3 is TGTGCCAGCAGGCAGGGGGCGACTGAAGCTTTCTTT. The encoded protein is CASRQGATEAFF.

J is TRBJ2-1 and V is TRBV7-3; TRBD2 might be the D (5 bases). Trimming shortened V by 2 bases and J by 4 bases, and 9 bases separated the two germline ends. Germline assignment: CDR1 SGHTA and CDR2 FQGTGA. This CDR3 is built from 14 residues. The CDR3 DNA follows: TGTGCCAGCAGCTTAGGACTCGCTTACAATGAGCAGTTCTTC. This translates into CASSLGLAYNEQFF.

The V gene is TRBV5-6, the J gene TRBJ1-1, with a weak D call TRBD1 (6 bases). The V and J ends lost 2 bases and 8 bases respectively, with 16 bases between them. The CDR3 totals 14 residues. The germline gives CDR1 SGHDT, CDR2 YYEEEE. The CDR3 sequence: CASSFTPSDREAFF. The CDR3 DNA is TGTGCCAGCAGCTTCACCCCGTCCGACAGGGAAGCTTTCTTT. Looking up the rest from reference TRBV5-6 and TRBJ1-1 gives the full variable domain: DAGVTQSPTHLIKTRGQQVTLRCSPKSGHDTVSWYQQALGQGPQFIFQYYEEEERQRGNFPDRFSGHQFPNYSSELNVNALLLGDSALYLCASSFTPSDREAFFGQGTRLTVV.

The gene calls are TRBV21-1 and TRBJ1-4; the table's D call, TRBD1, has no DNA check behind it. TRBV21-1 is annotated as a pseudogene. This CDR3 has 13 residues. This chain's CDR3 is CASLQAAGEKLFF. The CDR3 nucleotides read TGTGCCAGCTTACAGGCTGCTGGGGAAAAACTGTTTTTT.

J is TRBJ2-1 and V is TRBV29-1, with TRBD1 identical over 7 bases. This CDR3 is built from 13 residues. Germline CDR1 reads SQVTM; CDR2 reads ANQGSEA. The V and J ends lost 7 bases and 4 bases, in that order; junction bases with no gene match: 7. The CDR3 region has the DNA TGCAGCGCGTTGGGACAGCCTTACAATGAGCAGTTCTTC. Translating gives CSALGQPYNEQFF.

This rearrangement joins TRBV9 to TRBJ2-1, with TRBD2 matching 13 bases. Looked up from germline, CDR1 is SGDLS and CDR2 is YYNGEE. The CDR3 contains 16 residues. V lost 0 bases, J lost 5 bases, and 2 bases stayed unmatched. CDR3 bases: TGTGCCAGCAGCGTAGTAGGGACTAGCGGGAACAATGAGCAGTTCTTC. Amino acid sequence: CASSVVGTSGNNEQFF.